The present T cell receptor (beta chain) was sequenced within a study of cytomegalovirus exposure and HLA in healthy donors. Overall study context: About 200 million T cells yielded 100 million or so unique TCR beta sequences in earlier analysis.

In its sample, this clone was seen a few times. Its antigen remains unknown. PCR involved 60 Vbeta and 13 Jbeta primers. Clones were read by immunoSEQ multiplex PCR, and TCRdb kept only the in-frame ones, dropping some. The data hold about 87,000 clones, with less than 8% observed a single time. The CDR3 extends over 15 amino acids. Germline loops: CDR1 SGHTA, CDR2 FQGTGA. V shed 1 base and J 6 bases; nucleotides not matched to a gene: 4. Regarding the study as a whole: Using a false discovery rate of 0.05, a later analysis showed that fewer than 20,000 TCR beta sequences were associated with HLA alleles.

The receptor was derived from a man aged 50 to 59 in good health and CMV-seronegative. This chain uses TRBV7-3 with TRBJ2-1; TRBD2 matches 9 bases. Sequenced input: PBMCs. The DNA for the CDR3 is TGTGCCAGCAGCTTAATGGGACTAGCAGGCAATGAGCAGTTCTTC. Encoded protein: CASSLMGLAGNEQFF.